This T cell receptor (beta chain) was identified in a study of blood T cells in healthy people across ages. Trimming cost V 4 bases and J 6 bases, with 14 bases left between them. The CDR3 spans 15 residues. The germline V gene has CDR1 KGHDR and CDR2 SFDVKD. This clonotype was detected a few times. Primed by a sample-barcoded 5' primer and a J-beta primer mix, a second PCR proceeded for roughly 7 to 12 cycles. Using its own MiXCR run on the 5' RACE reads, TCRdb lists one record per CDR3 protein. The sample has 1.5 million to 2 million distinct CDR3 sequences; about 39% are singletons. Specimen: blood. The clonotype originates from a human donor in good health. This chain connects TRBV24-1 to TRBJ1-4; D perhaps matches TRBD1 (6 bases). CDR3 nucleotides: TGTGCCACCAGTGACTCAAGAGGGGGTGATGAAAAACTGTTTTTT. This codes for CATSDSRGGDEKLFF.